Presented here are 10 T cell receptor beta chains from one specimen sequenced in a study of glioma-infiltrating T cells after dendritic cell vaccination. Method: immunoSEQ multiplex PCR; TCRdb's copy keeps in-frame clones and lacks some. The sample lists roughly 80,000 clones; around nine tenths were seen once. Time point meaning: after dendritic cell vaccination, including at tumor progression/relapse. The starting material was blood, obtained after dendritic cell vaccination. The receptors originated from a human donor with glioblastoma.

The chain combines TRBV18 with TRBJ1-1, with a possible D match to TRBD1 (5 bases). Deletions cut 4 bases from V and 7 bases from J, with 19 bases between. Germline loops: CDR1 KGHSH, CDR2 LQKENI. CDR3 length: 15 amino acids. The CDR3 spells CASSQGRVTGGEAFF. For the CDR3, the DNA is TGTGCCAGCTCACAGGGCAGGGTGACCGGGGGTGAAGCTTTCTTT. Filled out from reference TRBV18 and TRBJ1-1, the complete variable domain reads NAGVMQNPRHLVRRRGQEARLRCSPMKGHSHVYWYRQLPEEGLKFMVYLQKENIIDESGMPKERFSAEFPKEGPSILRIQQVVRGDSAAYFCASSQGRVTGGEAFFGQGTRLTVV.

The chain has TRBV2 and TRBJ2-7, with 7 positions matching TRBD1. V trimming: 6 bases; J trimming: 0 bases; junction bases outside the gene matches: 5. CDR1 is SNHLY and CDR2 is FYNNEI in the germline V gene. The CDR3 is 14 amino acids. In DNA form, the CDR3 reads TGTGCCAGCAGGGAGACAGGGAGCTCCTACGAGCAGTACTTC. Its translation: CASRETGSSYEQYF.

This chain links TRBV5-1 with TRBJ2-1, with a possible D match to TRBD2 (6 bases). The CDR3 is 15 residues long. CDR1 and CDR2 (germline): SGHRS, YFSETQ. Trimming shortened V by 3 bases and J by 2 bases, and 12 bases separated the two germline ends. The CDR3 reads CASSSGTSAYNEQFF. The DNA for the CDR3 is TGCGCCAGCAGCTCCGGGACTTCGGCCTACAATGAGCAGTTCTTC.

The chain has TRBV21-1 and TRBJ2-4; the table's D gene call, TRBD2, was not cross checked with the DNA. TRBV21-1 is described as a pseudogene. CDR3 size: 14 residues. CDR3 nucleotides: TGTGCCAGCAGCCCGACTAGCGGGACAGACATTCAGTACTTC. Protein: CASSPTSGTDIQYF.

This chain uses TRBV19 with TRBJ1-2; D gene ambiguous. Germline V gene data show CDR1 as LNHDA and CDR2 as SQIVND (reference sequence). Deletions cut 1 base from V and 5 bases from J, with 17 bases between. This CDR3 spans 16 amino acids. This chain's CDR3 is CASSIGGGQDVYGYTF. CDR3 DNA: TGTGCCAGTAGTATAGGTGGAGGGCAGGACGTGTATGGCTACACCTTC.

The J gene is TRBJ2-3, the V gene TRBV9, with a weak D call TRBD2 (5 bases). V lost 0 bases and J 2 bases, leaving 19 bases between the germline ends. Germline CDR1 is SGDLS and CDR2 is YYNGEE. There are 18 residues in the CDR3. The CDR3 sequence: CASSVASRVRSSTDTQYF. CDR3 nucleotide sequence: TGTGCCAGCAGCGTAGCTTCGAGGGTAAGAAGCTCCACAGATACGCAGTATTTT.

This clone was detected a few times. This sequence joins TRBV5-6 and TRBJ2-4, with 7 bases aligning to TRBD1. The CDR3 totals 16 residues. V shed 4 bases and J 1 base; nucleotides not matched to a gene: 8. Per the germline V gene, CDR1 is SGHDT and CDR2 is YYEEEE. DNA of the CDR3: TGTGCCAGCAGCAACCGACAGGGTAGGGCCAAAAACATTCAGTACTTC. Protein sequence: CASSNRQGRAKNIQYF. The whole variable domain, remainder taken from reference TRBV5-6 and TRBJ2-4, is DAGVTQSPTHLIKTRGQQVTLRCSPKSGHDTVSWYQQALGQGPQFIFQYYEEEERQRGNFPDRFSGHQFPNYSSELNVNALLLGDSALYLCASSNRQGRAKNIQYFGAGTRLSVL.

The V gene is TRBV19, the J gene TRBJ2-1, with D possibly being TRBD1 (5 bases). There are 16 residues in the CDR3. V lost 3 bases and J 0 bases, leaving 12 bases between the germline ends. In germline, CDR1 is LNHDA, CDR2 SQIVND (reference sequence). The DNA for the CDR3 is TGTGCCAGTAGTATTTACAGGCGAAGCTCCTACAATGAGCAGTTCTTC. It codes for CASSIYRRSSYNEQFF. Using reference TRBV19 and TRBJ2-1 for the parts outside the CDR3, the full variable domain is DGGITQSPKYLFRKEGQNVTLSCEQNLNHDAMYWYRQDPGQGLRLIYYSQIVNDFQKGDIAEGYSVSREKKESFPLTVTSAQKNPTAFYLCASSIYRRSSYNEQFFGPGTRLTVL.

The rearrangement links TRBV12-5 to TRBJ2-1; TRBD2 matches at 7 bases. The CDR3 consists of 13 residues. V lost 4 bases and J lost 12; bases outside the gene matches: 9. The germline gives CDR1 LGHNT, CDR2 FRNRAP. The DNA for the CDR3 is TGTGCTAGTGGTTCGTTAGGGAGGGAGAGGCAGTTCTTC. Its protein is CASGSLGRERQFF.

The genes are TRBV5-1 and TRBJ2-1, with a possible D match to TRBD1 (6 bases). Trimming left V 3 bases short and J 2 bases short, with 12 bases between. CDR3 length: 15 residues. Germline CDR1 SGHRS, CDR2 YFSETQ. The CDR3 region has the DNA TGCGCCAGCAGCTCGGACAGCGCACCCTACAATGAGCAGTTCTTC. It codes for CASSSDSAPYNEQFF.